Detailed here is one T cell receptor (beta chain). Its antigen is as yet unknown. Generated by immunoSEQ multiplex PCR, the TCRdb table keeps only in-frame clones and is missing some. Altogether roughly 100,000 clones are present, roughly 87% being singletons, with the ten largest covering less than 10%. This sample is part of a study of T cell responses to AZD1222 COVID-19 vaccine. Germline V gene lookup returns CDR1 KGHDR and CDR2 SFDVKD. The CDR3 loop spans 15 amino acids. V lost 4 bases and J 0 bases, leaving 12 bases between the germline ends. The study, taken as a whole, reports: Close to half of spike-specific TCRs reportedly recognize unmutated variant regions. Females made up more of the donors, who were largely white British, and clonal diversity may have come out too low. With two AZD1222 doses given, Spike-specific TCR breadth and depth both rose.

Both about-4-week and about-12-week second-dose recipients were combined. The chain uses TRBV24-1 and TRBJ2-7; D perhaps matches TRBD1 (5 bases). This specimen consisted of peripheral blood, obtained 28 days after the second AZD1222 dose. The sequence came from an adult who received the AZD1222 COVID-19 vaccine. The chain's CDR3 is CATSDIDSPSYEQYF. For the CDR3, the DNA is TGTGCCACCAGTGACATCGACAGTCCCTCCTACGAGCAGTACTTC.